One sample yielded the 3 T cell receptor beta chains listed below, sequenced in a study of beta chain features in type 1 diabetes. The authors reverse transcribed all of the isolated RNA, so sequencing captured expressed TCRB transcripts. Using immunoSEQ multiplex PCR, the repertoire was profiled, and TCRdb retains in-frame clones only, with some absent. The sample contains roughly 240,000 clones, around 24% of which appear only once. Study results and caveats: Shortening that was moderate but significant affected the TCRB CDR3s of Type 1 diabetes patients in all four CD4+ subsets.

Their antigen targets remain unknown. Sequenced input: naive CD4+ T cells from blood. These receptors were collected from a woman aged 30 to 39 with type 1 diabetes.

The chain employs TRBV7-3 and TRBJ2-5, with D possibly TRBD2 on 6 matching bases. The germline gives CDR1 SGHTA, CDR2 FQGTGA. Trimming removed 0 bases from V and 3 bases from J, with 17 bases in between. The CDR3 is 17 amino acids. The CDR3 DNA follows: TGTGCCAGCAGCTTAACGGGACCCGGGGCGGGGAAAGAGACCCAGTACTTC. Protein sequence: CASSLTGPGAGKETQYF.

The sample holds one count of this clone. The genes are TRBV2 and TRBJ2-7, with 11 bases aligning to TRBD2. This CDR3 spans 15 amino acids. Germline V CDR1 and CDR2: SNHLY, FYNNEI. V trimming: 4 bases; J trimming: 8 bases; junction bases outside the gene matches: 10. CDR3 DNA sequence: TGTGCCAGCAGTGGCGGTAGCGGGAGGGCTCTACAGCAGTACTTC. It yields the protein CASSGGSGRALQQYF.

This clone showed up just a few times. This sequence joins TRBV29-1 and TRBJ2-7, with TRBD1 matching 9 bases. There are 14 residues in the CDR3. Looked up from germline, CDR1 is SQVTM and CDR2 is ANQGSEA. Losses at the gene ends were 5 bases for V and 5 bases for J; bases not matched to a gene: 10. The DNA for the CDR3 is TGCAGCGTTCTTAACAGGGGGCGAGGTAACGAGCAGTACTTC. Translation gives CSVLNRGRGNEQYF.